These 5 T cell receptor beta chains were sequenced from one sample in a study of regulatory T cells in long-lasting Graves disease. Construction of the TCR beta libraries employed iRepertoire HTBI primers in conjunction with Arm-PCR of CDR3 regions. TCRdb passed the multiplex PCR reads through MiXCR, listing each CDR3 protein once. The sample carries around 460,000 distinct CDR3 sequences, approximately 23% recorded once. As for time point: persistent/refractory GD, antithyroid drugs over 5 years with positive TRAb. Preparation of the TCR library used RNA extracted from PBMCs. The sample in question was peripheral blood mononuclear cells (PBMCs), obtained when the disease was refractory, from a patient treated with antithyroid drugs. The source is a female donor with Graves disease.

The CDR3: CASSPQGAGTEAFF. DNA for the CDR3: TGTGCCAGCAGCCCCCAGGGGGCTGGTACTGAAGCTTTCTTT. The V gene is TRBV7-2, the J gene TRBJ1-1; 8 bases map to TRBD1. J gave up 5 bases and V 5 bases, and 7 bases lay outside the gene matches. Germline CDR1 SGHTA, CDR2 FQGNSA. This CDR3 has 14 residues.

This clonotype has a count of ten or more. The rearrangement links TRBV20-1 to TRBJ1-5, with D perhaps matching TRBD1 (6 bases). The CDR3 extends over 13 amino acids. In germline, CDR1 is DFQATT, CDR2 SNEGSKA (reference sequence). The V end lost 6 bases, the J end lost 4 bases, and 13 bases lay between the germline ends. This chain's CDR3 is CSATDRPNQPQHF. In nucleotides, the CDR3 is TGCAGTGCAACTGACAGGCCAAATCAGCCCCAGCATTTT.

This clonotype was found a few times. The chain uses TRBV9 and TRBJ1-3; possibly TRBD1 for D (5 bases). Trimming pared 3 bases from V and 2 bases from J, leaving 12 bases between. Per the germline V gene, CDR1 is SGDLS and CDR2 is YYNGEE. CDR3 length equals 15 residues. CDR3 in amino acids: CASSEGRTTGNTIYF. The CDR3 nucleotides are TGTGCCAGCAGCGAGGGGAGGACAACTGGAAACACCATATATTTT.

This clonotype was counted only a few times. The V call is TRBV11-1, the J call TRBJ2-7; TRBD1 matches at 8 bases. V lost 5 bases, J lost 0 bases, and 6 bases stayed unmatched. CDR3 size: 15 residues. Per germline, CDR1 SGHAT and CDR2 FQDESV (reference sequence). This chain's CDR3 is CASSLTGVSSYEQYF. In DNA form, the CDR3 reads TGTGCCAGCAGCCTGACAGGGGTCAGCTCCTACGAGCAGTACTTC.

This clonotype was recorded at least ten times. The chain has TRBV6-1 and TRBJ1-2; D gene uncertain. The CDR3 runs 13 residues. Trimming took 5 bases from V and 5 from J, leaving 12 bases between them. Germline V CDR1 and CDR2: MNHNS, SASEGT. Written as DNA, the CDR3 is TGTGCCAGCAGTCCCCCTAACAGTTATGGCTACACCTTC. Encoded protein: CASSPPNSYGYTF.